The clone carrying this T cell receptor beta chain has more than one count but fewer than ten. What it binds is unknown. The authors built TCR beta libraries using iRepertoire HTBI primers and Arm-PCR of CDR3 regions. TCRdb redid the calling of the multiplex PCR reads with MiXCR, one entry per CDR3 protein. The sample lists 310,000 or so distinct CDR3 sequences, less than 20% occurring once. Germline CDR1 is LGHDT and CDR2 is YNNKEL (reference sequence). The CDR3 length is 15 residues. V was trimmed by 0 bases and J by 10 bases, leaving 13 bases between them. The data are from a study of regulatory T cells in long-lasting Graves disease. Study conclusions and caveats: TRBV28 was favored in persistent disease, as were TRBJ1-2 and TRBJ2-5.

Time point given: persistent/refractory GD, antithyroid drugs over 5 years with positive TRAb. Generation of the TCR library employed RNA extracted from PBMCs. V is TRBV3-1 and J is TRBJ1-6; D unclear. Sequencing was performed on peripheral blood mononuclear cells (PBMCs), taken when the disease was refractory, from a patient treated with antithyroid drugs. This sequence originates from a female donor with Graves disease. CDR3 region: CASSQDAVRKSPLHF. The CDR3 region has the DNA TGTGCCAGCAGCCAAGATGCAGTACGGAAATCACCCCTCCACTTT.